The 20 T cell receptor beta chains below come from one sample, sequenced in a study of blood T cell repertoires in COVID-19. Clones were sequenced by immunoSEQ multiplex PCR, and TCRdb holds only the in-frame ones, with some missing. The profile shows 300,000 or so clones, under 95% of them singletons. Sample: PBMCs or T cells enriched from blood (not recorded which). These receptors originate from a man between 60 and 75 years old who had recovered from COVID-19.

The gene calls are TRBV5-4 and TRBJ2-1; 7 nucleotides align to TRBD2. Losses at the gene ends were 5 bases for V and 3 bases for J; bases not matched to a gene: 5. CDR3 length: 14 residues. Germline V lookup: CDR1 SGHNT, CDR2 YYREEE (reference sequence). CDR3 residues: CASRGGRNYNEQFF. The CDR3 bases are TGTGCCAGCAGGGGCGGGAGAAACTACAATGAGCAGTTCTTC.

CDR3 DNA sequence: TGTGCCAGCAGCACTCAACCCACTACTGAAGCTTTCTTT. Amino acids: CASSTQPTTEAFF. The genes are TRBV3-1 (or the pseudogene TRBV3-2) and TRBJ1-1; the D is unclear. The CDR3 is made up of 13 amino acids. Trimming took 5 bases from V and 5 from J, leaving 12 bases between them. Per germline, CDR1 LGHDT and CDR2 YNNKEL (reference sequence).

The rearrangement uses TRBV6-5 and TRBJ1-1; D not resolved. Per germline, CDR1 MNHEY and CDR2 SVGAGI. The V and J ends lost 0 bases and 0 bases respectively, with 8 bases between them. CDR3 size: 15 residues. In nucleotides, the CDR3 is TGTGCCAGCAGTTACTCCAACTTGCTGAACACTGAAGCTTTCTTT. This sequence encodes CASSYSNLLNTEAFF.

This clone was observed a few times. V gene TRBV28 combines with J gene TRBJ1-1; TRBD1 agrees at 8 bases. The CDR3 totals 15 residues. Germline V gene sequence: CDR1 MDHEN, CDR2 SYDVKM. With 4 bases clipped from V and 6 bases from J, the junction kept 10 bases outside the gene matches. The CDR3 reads CASSSTHRGRAEAFF. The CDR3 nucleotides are TGTGCCAGCAGTTCAACTCACAGGGGGAGGGCTGAAGCTTTCTTT.

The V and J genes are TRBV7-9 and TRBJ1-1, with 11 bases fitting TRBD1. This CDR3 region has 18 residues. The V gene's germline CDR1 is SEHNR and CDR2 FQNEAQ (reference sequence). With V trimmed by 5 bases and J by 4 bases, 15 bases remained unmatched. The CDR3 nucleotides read TGTGCCAGCAGCCCGAGGAACATCGGACAGGGGGCCGGCACTGAAGCTTTCTTT. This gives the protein CASSPRNIGQGAGTEAFF.

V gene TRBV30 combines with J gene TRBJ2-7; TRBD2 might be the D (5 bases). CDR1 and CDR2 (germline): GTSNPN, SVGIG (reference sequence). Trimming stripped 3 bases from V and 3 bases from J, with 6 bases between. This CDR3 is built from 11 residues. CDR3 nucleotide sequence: TGTGCCTGGAGGGAGGTCTACGAGCAGTACTTC. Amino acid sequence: CAWREVYEQYF.

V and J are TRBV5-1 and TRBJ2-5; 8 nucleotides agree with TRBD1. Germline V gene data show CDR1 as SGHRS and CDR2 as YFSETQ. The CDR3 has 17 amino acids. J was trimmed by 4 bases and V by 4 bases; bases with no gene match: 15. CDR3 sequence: CASSPPTGVVDRETQYF. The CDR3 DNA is TGCGCCAGCAGCCCACCGACAGGGGTGGTTGACAGAGAGACCCAGTACTTC.

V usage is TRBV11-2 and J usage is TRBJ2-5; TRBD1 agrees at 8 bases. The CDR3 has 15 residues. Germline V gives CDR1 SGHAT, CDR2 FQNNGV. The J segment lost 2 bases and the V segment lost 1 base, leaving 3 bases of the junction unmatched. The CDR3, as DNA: TGTGCCAGCAGCTTAGGAAACAGGGGGCAAGAGACCCAGTACTTC. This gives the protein CASSLGNRGQETQYF.

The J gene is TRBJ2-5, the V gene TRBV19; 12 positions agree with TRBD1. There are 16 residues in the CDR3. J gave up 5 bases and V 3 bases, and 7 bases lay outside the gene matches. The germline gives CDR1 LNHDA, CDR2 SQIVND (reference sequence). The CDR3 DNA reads TGTGCCAGTAGTATTGGGACAGGGGGCGCCGGGGAGACCCAGTACTTC. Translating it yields CASSIGTGGAGETQYF.

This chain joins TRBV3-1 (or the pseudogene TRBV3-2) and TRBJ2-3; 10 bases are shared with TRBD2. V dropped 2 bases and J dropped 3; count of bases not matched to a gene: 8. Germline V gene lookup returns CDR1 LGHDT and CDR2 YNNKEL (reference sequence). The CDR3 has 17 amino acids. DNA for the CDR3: TGTGCCAGCAGCCAAAAAAGCGGGGGGGCAGTTACAGATACGCAGTATTTT. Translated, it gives CASSQKSGGAVTDTQYF.

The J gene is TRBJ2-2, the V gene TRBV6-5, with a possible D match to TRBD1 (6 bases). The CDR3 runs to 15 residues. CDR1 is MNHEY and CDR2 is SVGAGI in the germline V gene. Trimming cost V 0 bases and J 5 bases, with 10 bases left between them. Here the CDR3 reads CASSYSFTGTGELFF. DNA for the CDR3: TGTGCCAGCAGTTACTCCTTCACAGGGACCGGGGAGCTGTTTTTT.

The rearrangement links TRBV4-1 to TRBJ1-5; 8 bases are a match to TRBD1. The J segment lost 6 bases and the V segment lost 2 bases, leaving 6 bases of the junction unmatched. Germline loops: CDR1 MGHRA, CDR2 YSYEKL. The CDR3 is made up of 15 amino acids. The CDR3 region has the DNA TGCGCCAGCAGCCAATGGACAGGGTCGGGTCAGCCCCAGCATTTT. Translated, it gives CASSQWTGSGQPQHF.

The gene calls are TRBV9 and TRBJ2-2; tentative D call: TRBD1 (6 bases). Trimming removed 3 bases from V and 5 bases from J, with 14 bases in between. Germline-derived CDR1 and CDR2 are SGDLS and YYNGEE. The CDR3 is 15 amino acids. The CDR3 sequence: CASSAHRVVTGELFF. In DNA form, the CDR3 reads TGTGCCAGCAGCGCCCACAGGGTGGTGACCGGGGAGCTGTTTTTT.

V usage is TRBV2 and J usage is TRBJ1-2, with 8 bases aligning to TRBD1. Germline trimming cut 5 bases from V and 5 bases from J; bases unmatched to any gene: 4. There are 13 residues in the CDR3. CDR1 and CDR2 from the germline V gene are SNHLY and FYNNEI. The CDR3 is CASSMGQAYGYTF. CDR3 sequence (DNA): TGTGCCAGCAGTATGGGACAGGCGTATGGCTACACCTTC.

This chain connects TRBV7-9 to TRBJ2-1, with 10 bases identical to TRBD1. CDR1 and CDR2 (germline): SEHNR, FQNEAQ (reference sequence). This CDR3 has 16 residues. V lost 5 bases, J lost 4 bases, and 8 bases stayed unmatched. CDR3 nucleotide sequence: TGTGCCAGCAGCCCCCGGGGACAGGGGTCGTACAATGAGCAGTTCTTC. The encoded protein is CASSPRGQGSYNEQFF.

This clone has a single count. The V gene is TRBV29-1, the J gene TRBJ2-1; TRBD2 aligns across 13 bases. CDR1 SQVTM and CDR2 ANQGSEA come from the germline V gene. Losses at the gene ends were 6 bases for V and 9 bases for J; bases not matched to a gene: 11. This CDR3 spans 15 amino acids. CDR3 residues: CSVTPGLAGSLEQFF. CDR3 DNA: TGCAGCGTAACTCCGGGACTAGCGGGATCACTTGAGCAGTTCTTC.

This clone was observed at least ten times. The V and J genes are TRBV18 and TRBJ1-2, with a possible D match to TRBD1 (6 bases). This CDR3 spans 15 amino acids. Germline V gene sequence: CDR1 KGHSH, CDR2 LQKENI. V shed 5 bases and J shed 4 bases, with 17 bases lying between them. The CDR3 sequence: CASSSGIRGFYGYTF. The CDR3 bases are TGTGCCAGCTCAAGCGGCATCAGGGGATTCTATGGCTACACCTTC.

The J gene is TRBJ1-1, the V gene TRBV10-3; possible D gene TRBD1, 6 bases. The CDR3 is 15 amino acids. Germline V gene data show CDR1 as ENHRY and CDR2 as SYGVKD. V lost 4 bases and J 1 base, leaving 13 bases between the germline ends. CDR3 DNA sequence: TGTGCCATCAGTGTAGGACCGACAGGGAACACTGAAGCTTTCTTT. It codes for CAISVGPTGNTEAFF.

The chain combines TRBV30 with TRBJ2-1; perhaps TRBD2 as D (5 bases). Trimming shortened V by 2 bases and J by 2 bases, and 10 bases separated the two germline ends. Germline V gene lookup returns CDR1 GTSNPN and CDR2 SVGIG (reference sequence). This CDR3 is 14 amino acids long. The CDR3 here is CAWSLASPYNEQFF. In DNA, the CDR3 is TGTGCCTGGAGTCTAGCTTCACCCTACAATGAGCAGTTCTTC.

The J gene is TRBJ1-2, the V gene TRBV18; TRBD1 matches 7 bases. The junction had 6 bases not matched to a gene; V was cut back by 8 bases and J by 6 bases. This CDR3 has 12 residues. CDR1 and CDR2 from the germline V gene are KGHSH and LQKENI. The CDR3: CASGDRADGYTF. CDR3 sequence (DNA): TGTGCCAGCGGAGACAGGGCTGATGGCTACACCTTC.